This T cell receptor (beta chain) was retrieved from a study of cytomegalovirus exposure and HLA in healthy donors. Study summary: Unique TCR beta sequences numbering about 100 million came from about 180 million T cells in an earlier analysis.

In regard to this clone: Antigen unknown.

The CDR3 sequence is 14 residues long. CDR1 and CDR2 (germline): LGHNA, YNFKEQ. Losses at the gene ends were 1 base for V and 7 bases for J; bases not matched to a gene: 3. Study results and caveats: The study had only CMV serostatus as immune exposure information. Across HLA loci, a later analysis found differing TCR association rates, with DRB1 most and HLA-C fewest.

Use of 60 Vbeta and 13 Jbeta primers characterized the PCR. Libraries were prepared by immunoSEQ multiplex PCR; TCRdb keeps only in-frame clonotypes and omits some of them. The data show some 130,000 clones, with around three quarters seen just once and about 2% held by the top ten. This clonotype was sampled from an older woman in good health and CMV-seropositive. V is TRBV4-2 and J is TRBJ2-2; the match to TRBD2 covers 7 bases. The specimen was PBMCs. The CDR3: CASSQVGGFGELFF. In DNA form, the CDR3 reads TGTGCCAGCAGCCAAGTGGGAGGGTTCGGGGAGCTGTTTTTT.